One sample yielded the 12 T cell receptor beta chains listed below, sequenced in a study of early T cells in non-severe SARS-CoV-2 infection. TCRdb ran MiXCR on the 5' RACE reads and lists one entry per CDR3 protein. The table shows tens of thousands of distinct CDR3 sequences, with about 15% occurring only once. Sequenced: whole blood. The source of these receptors is an adult who was a healthcare worker with PCR-confirmed SARS-CoV-2 infection or an uninfected control (not recorded which).

This clonotype was found a few times. The chain uses TRBV11-3 and TRBJ2-3; 8 positions match TRBD2. Germline CDR1 SGHNT, CDR2 YENEEA. CDR3 size: 15 residues. The V gene end was trimmed by 5 bases and the J gene end by 3 bases; junction bases not matched to a gene: 7. The CDR3 DNA sequence: TGTGCCAGCAGCCAGGGGCCGGGAGGGACAGATACGCAGTATTTT. As protein: CASSQGPGGTDTQYF.

Remarks on this clonotype: The final CDR3 position lacks the conserved phenylalanine or tryptophan, pointing to a likely read error. The V gene is TRBV12-3 or TRBV12-4, the J gene TRBJ2-3, with TRBD1 matching over 9 bases. The V segment lost 10 bases and the J segment 1 base; nucleotides outside the gene matches: 3. This CDR3 has 13 amino acids. CDR3 region: CATRDRGTDTQYS. For the CDR3, the DNA is TGTGCCACCCGGGACAGGGGCACAGATACGCAGTATTCT.

In its sample, this clonotype was seen many times. J is TRBJ2-7 and V is TRBV19; a possible D gene is TRBD1 (6 bases). Germline-derived CDR1 and CDR2 are LNHDA and SQIVND (reference sequence). The CDR3 runs 13 residues. V gave up 6 bases and J gave up 5 bases, with 14 bases separating them. As DNA, the CDR3 is TGTGCCAGTAGGGTACGAACAGGGAACGAGCAGTACTTC. It codes for CASRVRTGNEQYF. Supplemented by reference TRBV19 and TRBJ2-7, the full variable domain reads DGGITQSPKYLFRKEGQNVTLSCEQNLNHDAMYWYRQDPGQGLRLIYYSQIVNDFQKGDIAEGYSVSREKKESFPLTVTSAQKNPTAFYLCASRVRTGNEQYFGPGTRLTVT.

This clonotype was counted only a few times. This chain uses TRBV7-9 with TRBJ1-5; TRBD1 aligns across 9 bases. Germline lookup yields CDR1 SEHNR and CDR2 FQNEAQ (reference sequence). Losses at the gene ends were 2 bases for V and 2 bases for J; bases not matched to a gene: 7. The CDR3 is 17 residues long. CDR3 nucleotide sequence: TGTGCCAGCAGCTTAACTACAGGGGGCTGGGGCAATCAGCCCCAGCATTTT. Translation: CASSLTTGGWGNQPQHF. Full variable domain (missing parts from reference TRBV7-9 and TRBJ1-5): DTGVSQNPRHKITKRGQNVTFRCDPISEHNRLYWYRQTLGQGPEFLTYFQNEAQLEKSRLLSDRFSAERPKGSFSTLEIQRTEQGDSAMYLCASSLTTGGWGNQPQHFGDGTRLSIL.

This clonotype was recorded a few times. CDR3 in amino acids: CASSFEFEQFF. CDR3 bases: TGTGCCAGCAGTTTCGAGTTTGAGCAGTTCTTC. V is TRBV12-3 or TRBV12-4 and J is TRBJ2-1, with D unclear. V shed 3 bases and J shed 9 bases, with 6 bases lying between them. CDR3 length: 11 residues.

DNA of the CDR3: TGTGCCAGCAGCTCAGGACACACAATCAGGAACACTGAAGCTTTCTTT. Encoded protein: CASSSGHTIRNTEAFF. This chain joins TRBV7-9 and TRBJ1-1; a weak D match, TRBD1 (5 bases). This CDR3 has 16 residues. Trimming removed 4 bases at V and 1 base at J, with 16 bases between. The germline V gene encodes CDR1 SEHNR and CDR2 FQNEAQ (reference sequence). The full variable domain, its missing parts supplied by reference TRBV7-9 and TRBJ1-1, is DTGVSQNPRHKITKRGQNVTFRCDPISEHNRLYWYRQTLGQGPEFLTYFQNEAQLEKSRLLSDRFSAERPKGSFSTLEIQRTEQGDSAMYLCASSSGHTIRNTEAFFGQGTRLTVV.

This clonotype was recorded many times. V is TRBV29-1 and J is TRBJ2-7; tentative D call: TRBD2 (6 bases). There are 12 residues in the CDR3. V was shortened by 5 bases and J by 7 bases, with 15 bases between the two germline ends. The germline V gene encodes CDR1 SQVTM and CDR2 ANQGSEA. CDR3 loop: CSVRDGEAEQYF. Here the CDR3 DNA reads TGCAGCGTTCGGGACGGGGAGGCGGAGCAGTACTTC.

The V gene is TRBV23-1, the J gene TRBJ2-3, with D perhaps assigned TRBD1 or TRBD2 (5 bases each). TRBV23-1 is recorded as an ORF, its role being uncertain. V was cut by 3 bases and J by 5 bases, with 18 bases left in between. The CDR3 runs to 16 residues. CDR3 loop: CASSHRRRGDEDTQYF. The CDR3 nucleotides are TGCGCCAGCAGTCACCGTAGGAGAGGGGATGAAGATACGCAGTATTTT.

This chain links TRBV7-8 with TRBJ1-2; 9 bases match TRBD1. The V segment lost 1 base and the J segment 3 bases; nucleotides outside the gene matches: 9. This CDR3 is built from 17 residues. CDR1 SGHVS and CDR2 FQNEAQ come from the germline V gene. The DNA for the CDR3 is TGTGCCAGCAGCTTAGATATCGGACAGGGGACACACTATGGCTACACCTTC. Amino acid sequence: CASSLDIGQGTHYGYTF.

V and J are TRBV7-9 and TRBJ2-7, with TRBD1 identical over 7 bases. V was clipped by 6 bases and J by 3 bases; unmatched bases: 11. CDR1 is SEHNR, CDR2 FQNEAQ, per germline (reference sequence). The CDR3 is 15 residues long. CDR3 DNA: TGTGCCAGCAGTCCTGACAGGGTACGATACTACGAGCAGTACTTC. Translation: CASSPDRVRYYEQYF.

This clonotype was seen only a few times. The gene calls are TRBV7-2 and TRBJ1-2; D remains unclear. CDR1 is SGHTA and CDR2 is FQGNSA in the germline V gene. V dropped 3 bases and J dropped 4 bases, with 12 bases sitting between them. The CDR3 runs 14 residues. Written as DNA, the CDR3 is TGTGCCAGCAGCTTGGTCCCGGAGAGCTATGGCTACACCTTC. It codes for CASSLVPESYGYTF.

The gene calls are TRBV27 and TRBJ2-3; possible D gene TRBD1, 5 bases. Germline V gene lookup returns CDR1 MNHEY and CDR2 SMNVEV (reference sequence). V dropped 5 bases and J dropped 9 bases, with 15 bases sitting between them. The CDR3 runs to 13 residues. This chain's CDR3 is CASSPTYKGTQYF. CDR3 nucleotide sequence: TGTGCCAGCAGTCCCACTTATAAGGGGACGCAGTATTTT.